The source of this TCR beta chain is a study of T cells in localized non-small cell lung cancer. Findings and limits, study-wide: Uninvolved adjacent lung showed higher T cell clonality than tumor. A median of around 60 clones ranked among the top 100 in tumor appeared in adjacent lung. As only one tumor region underwent sequencing, heterogeneity remains possible.

Measured with immunoSEQ multiplex PCR; TCRdb has only the in-frame clones, and not every one. The top ten hold about 27% of the sample, which has approximately 1,600 clones, around 22% seen once. There are a few counts of this clone. Its antigen is not known. Samples of adjacent lung lacking atypia were obtained no closer than 2 cm to the tumor margin. The germline CDR1 and CDR2 sequences are MNHGY and SAAAGT. The V segment lost 6 bases and the J segment 4 bases; nucleotides outside the gene matches: 9. This CDR3 contains 15 residues. The receptor was derived from a woman aged 40 to 75 with stage I lung adenocarcinoma. Sequenced here: normal lung tissue next to the tumor, sampled before any cancer treatment. This chain connects TRBV6-8 to TRBJ1-5, with 7 bases that match TRBD1. As DNA, the CDR3 is TGTGCCAGCAGACAGAACGACAGGGAGAATCAGCCCCAGCATTTT. Protein sequence: CASRQNDRENQPQHF.